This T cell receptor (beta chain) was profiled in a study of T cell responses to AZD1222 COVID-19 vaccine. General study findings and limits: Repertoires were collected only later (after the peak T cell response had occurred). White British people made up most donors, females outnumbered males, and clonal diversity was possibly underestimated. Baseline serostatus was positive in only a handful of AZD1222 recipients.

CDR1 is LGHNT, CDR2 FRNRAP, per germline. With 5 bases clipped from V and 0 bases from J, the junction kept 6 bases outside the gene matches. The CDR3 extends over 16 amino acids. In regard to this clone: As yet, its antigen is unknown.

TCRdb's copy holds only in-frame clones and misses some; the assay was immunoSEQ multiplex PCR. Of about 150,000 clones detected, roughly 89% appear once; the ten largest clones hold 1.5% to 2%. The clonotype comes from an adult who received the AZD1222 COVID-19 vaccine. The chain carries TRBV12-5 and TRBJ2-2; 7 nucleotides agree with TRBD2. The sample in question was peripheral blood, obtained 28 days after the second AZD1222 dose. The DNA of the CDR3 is TGTGCTAGTGGTGATCGGAGCGGGGCGAACACCGGGGAGCTGTTTTTT. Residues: CASGDRSGANTGELFF.